The T cell receptor beta chain described here comes from a study of T cells in Graves' hyperthyroidism and ophthalmopathy. Regions amplified from RNA transcripts were the TCR beta CDR3 regions. First-round RT-PCR with HTBI primers amplified the TCR CDR3 region. TCRdb called the multiplex PCR reads again in MiXCR, with one record for every CDR3 protein. Of approximately 500,000 distinct CDR3 sequences listed, 46% were seen once; the top ten hold about 8%. Trimming pared 2 bases from V and 1 base from J, leaving 20 bases between. The CDR3 spans 18 residues. A few counts support this clonotype. The TCR was taken from a woman between 18 and 30 years old with Graves' hyperthyroidism. The V gene is TRBV12-3 or TRBV12-4, the J gene TRBJ2-5; D tentatively reads TRBD1 or TRBD2 (5 bases each). The specimen sequenced was peripheral blood or thyroid tissue (not recorded which). For the CDR3, the DNA is TGTGCCAGCAGTTTAAGCAGGGACGCCTCCAACTTCCAAGAGACCCAGTACTTC. It specifies CASSLSRDASNFQETQYF.